Below, 18 T cell receptor beta chains from the same sample are listed, as sequenced in a study of shared T cell receptors in the human thymus. Repertoires were generated with immunoSEQ multiplex PCR, while TCRdb's copy carries only in-frame clones and drops some. The sample has hundreds of thousands of clones; 88% are singletons. These data also formed part of another study, on human thymus T cells.

The specimen was thymocytes. Every receptor here comes from a boy less than two years old with a congenital heart defect.

The chain is built from TRBV6-5 and TRBJ2-5, with 11 bases fitting TRBD2. From germline, CDR1 is MNHEY and CDR2 SVGAGI. Losses at the gene ends were 6 bases for V and 5 bases for J; bases not matched to a gene: 8. The CDR3 loop spans 15 amino acids. CDR3: CASSPLAGVGETQYF. Written as DNA, the CDR3 is TGTGCCAGCAGCCCACTAGCGGGAGTAGGGGAGACCCAGTACTTC.

The V and J genes are TRBV7-9 and TRBJ2-3, with 9 bases aligning to TRBD2. This CDR3 region has 18 residues. Germline V CDR1 and CDR2: SEHNR, FQNEAQ (reference sequence). After removal of 5 bases from V and 0 bases from J, the junction contained 12 bases not matched to a gene. CDR3 amino acids: CASSIPSGKEASTDTQYF. CDR3 DNA sequence: TGTGCCAGCAGCATACCTAGCGGGAAAGAGGCAAGCACAGATACGCAGTATTTT. Filled out from reference TRBV7-9 and TRBJ2-3, the complete variable domain reads DTGVSQNPRHKITKRGQNVTFRCDPISEHNRLYWYRQTLGQGPEFLTYFQNEAQLEKSRLLSDRFSAERPKGSFSTLEIQRTEQGDSAMYLCASSIPSGKEASTDTQYFGPGTRLTVL.

The V gene is TRBV15, the J gene TRBJ2-1; 15 positions match TRBD2. Germline values: CDR1 LNHNV, CDR2 YYDKDF (reference sequence). The trim removed 0 bases at V and 4 bases at J, leaving 10 bases unmatched. The CDR3 spans 20 residues. CDR3 region: CATSRDGPGLAGGRYNEQFF. The CDR3 DNA is TGTGCCACCAGCAGAGATGGTCCGGGACTAGCGGGAGGTCGGTACAATGAGCAGTTCTTC.

J is TRBJ2-7 and V is TRBV4-2; 8 bases fit TRBD1. Germline V lookup: CDR1 LGHNA, CDR2 YNFKEQ. CDR3 length: 16 amino acids. V gave up 3 bases and J gave up 7 bases; unmatched junction bases: 14. DNA of the CDR3: TGTGCCAGCAGCCACCAGGGGGCTAGCCTACGGTGGGAGCAGTACTTC. Translated, it gives CASSHQGASLRWEQYF.

This sequence joins TRBV28 and TRBJ1-3; D is undetermined. The length of the CDR3 is 15 residues. Trimming removed 4 bases from V and 4 bases from J, with 14 bases in between. Germline V lookup: CDR1 MDHEN, CDR2 SYDVKM. Here the CDR3 reads CASSSKYLRGNTIYF. CDR3 nucleotide sequence: TGTGCCAGCAGTTCTAAGTATCTCAGGGGAAACACCATATATTTT.

V usage is TRBV7-9 and J usage is TRBJ1-2, with TRBD1 identical over 7 bases. J was trimmed by 0 bases and V by 4 bases; bases with no gene match: 8. From germline, CDR1 is SEHNR and CDR2 FQNEAQ (reference sequence). The CDR3 has 16 residues. The CDR3 reads CASSSIQGPANYGYTF. CDR3 nucleotides: TGTGCCAGCAGCTCGATACAGGGGCCGGCTAACTATGGCTACACCTTC.

DNA for the CDR3: TGTGCCAGCAGCTACGGACAGGGGAAGAATGAAAAACTGTTTTTT. Amino acid sequence: CASSYGQGKNEKLFF. This chain joins TRBV7-9 and TRBJ1-4, with TRBD1 matching over 9 bases. J gave up 5 bases and V 4 bases, and 5 bases lay outside the gene matches. Germline lookup yields CDR1 SEHNR and CDR2 FQNEAQ (reference sequence). The CDR3 is made up of 15 amino acids. Filled out from reference TRBV7-9 and TRBJ1-4, the complete variable domain reads DTGVSQNPRHKITKRGQNVTFRCDPISEHNRLYWYRQTLGQGPEFLTYFQNEAQLEKSRLLSDRFSAERPKGSFSTLEIQRTEQGDSAMYLCASSYGQGKNEKLFFGSGTQLSVL.

The rearrangement uses TRBV5-1 and TRBJ2-2; 13 bases are shared with TRBD2. V lost 5 bases, J lost 4 bases, and 5 bases stayed unmatched. The CDR3 extends over 16 amino acids. Per germline, CDR1 SGHRS and CDR2 YFSETQ. In DNA, the CDR3 is TGCGCCAGCAGAACCGGACTAGCGGGAGTCACCGGGGAGCTGTTTTTT. It encodes CASRTGLAGVTGELFF.

The chain couples TRBV5-4 to TRBJ2-3, with D possibly TRBD1 on 6 matching bases. V was pared by 0 bases and J by 6 bases, with 20 bases between. Germline V lookup: CDR1 SGHNT, CDR2 YYREEE (reference sequence). This CDR3 region has 17 residues. The CDR3 region has the DNA TGTGCCAGCAGCTTGGCTCGTGGGCAGGGGCGGCGGGATACGCAGTATTTT. Its protein is CASSLARGQGRRDTQYF.

The chain joins TRBV6-1 to TRBJ1-5; tentative D call: TRBD1 (6 bases). Germline CDR1 and CDR2: MNHNS and SASEGT. The CDR3 consists of 13 residues. V was pared by 7 bases and J by 3 bases, with 10 bases between. CDR3 nucleotides: TGTGCCAGCAATACAGGGCCCAATCAGCCCCAGCATTTT. Its protein product is CASNTGPNQPQHF.

The rearrangement links TRBV5-1 to TRBJ2-1; 9 bases map to TRBD2. The V segment lost 1 base and the J segment 7 bases; nucleotides outside the gene matches: 6. The germline CDR1 and CDR2 sequences are SGHRS and YFSETQ. There are 15 residues in the CDR3. CDR3 DNA: TGCGCCAGCAGCTTGCTGCTAGCGGGAACGAATGAGCAGTTCTTC. Residues: CASSLLLAGTNEQFF. The whole variable domain, filled in from reference TRBV5-1 and TRBJ2-1, reads KAGVTQTPRYLIKTRGQQVTLSCSPISGHRSVSWYQQTPGQGLQFLFEYFSETQRNKGNFPGRFSGRQFSNSRSEMNVSTLELGDSALYLCASSLLLAGTNEQFFGPGTRLTVL.

The genes are TRBV4-3 and TRBJ1-4; maybe TRBD1 (5 bases). The germline V gene encodes CDR1 LGHNA and CDR2 YSLEER. The CDR3 has 17 residues. Trimming left V 3 bases short and J 0 bases short, with 14 bases between. The CDR3, as DNA: TGCGCCAGCAGCCAGCGAGTGGGGGGGGCAACTAATGAAAAACTGTTTTTT. Encoded protein: CASSQRVGGATNEKLFF.

V and J are TRBV6-6 and TRBJ2-6; 7 bases match TRBD2. V trimming: 11 bases; J trimming: 0 bases; junction bases outside the gene matches: 7. The CDR3 runs to 15 residues. CDR1 is MNHNY and CDR2 is SVGAGI in the germline V gene (reference sequence). The CDR3 loop reads CALGGGASGANVLTF. Here the CDR3 DNA reads TGTGCCTTGGGGGGAGGGGCCTCTGGGGCCAACGTCCTGACTTTC.

The chain links TRBV11-2 to TRBJ2-3; 10 bases fit TRBD1. CDR1 and CDR2 from the germline V gene are SGHAT and FQNNGV. This CDR3 is built from 17 residues. Trimming cost V 5 bases and J 0 bases; bases outside gene matches: 8. For the CDR3, the DNA is TGTGCCAGCAGCCGGACAGGGGGGGGGACTAGCACAGATACGCAGTATTTT. Translation gives CASSRTGGGTSTDTQYF.

This clone was seen more than once but under ten times. The chain is built from TRBV6-1 and TRBJ2-2, with 8 positions matching TRBD1. The CDR3 extends over 14 amino acids. V was pared by 2 bases and J by 6 bases, with 2 bases of the junction left unmatched. Germline lookup yields CDR1 MNHNS and CDR2 SASEGT. The CDR3 region is CASSEQGAAGELFF. CDR3 bases: TGTGCCAGCAGTGAACAGGGGGCGGCCGGGGAGCTGTTTTTT.

The chain has TRBV11-3 and TRBJ2-7; the match to TRBD2 covers 9 bases. CDR1 is SGHNT and CDR2 is YENEEA in the germline V gene. This CDR3 contains 16 residues. V lost 5 bases, J lost 4 bases, and 12 bases stayed unmatched. DNA of the CDR3: TGTGCCAGCAGCGCTCCCCTGACTAGCGGTATTTACGAGCAGTACTTC. Protein sequence: CASSAPLTSGIYEQYF. The variable domain in full, completed from reference TRBV11-3 and TRBJ2-7, reads EAGVVQSPRYKIIEKKQPVAFWCNPISGHNTLYWYLQNLGQGPELLIRYENEEAVDDSQLPKDRFSAERLKGVDSTLKIQPAELGDSAVYLCASSAPLTSGIYEQYFGPGTRLTVT.

The J gene is TRBJ2-7, the V gene TRBV7-9; 7 bases line up with TRBD2. The CDR3 spans 15 residues. Trimming cost V 1 base and J 0 bases; bases outside gene matches: 3. Germline V gene sequence: CDR1 SEHNR, CDR2 FQNEAQ (reference sequence). CDR3 sequence (DNA): TGTGCCAGCAGCTTAGTCGGGGGGAACTCCTACGAGCAGTACTTC. The encoded protein is CASSLVGGNSYEQYF.

The V call is TRBV7-8, the J call TRBJ2-3; TRBD2 agrees at 7 bases. V trimming: 6 bases; J trimming: 1 base; junction bases outside the gene matches: 13. The CDR3 length is 17 residues. CDR1 SGHVS and CDR2 FQNEAQ come from the germline V gene. The CDR3 loop is CASSRGGSRGGTDTQYF. The CDR3 nucleotides read TGTGCCAGCAGTCGAGGCGGGAGTCGGGGCGGCACAGATACGCAGTATTTT. The entire variable domain, with the rest obtained from reference TRBV7-8 and TRBJ2-3, is as follows: GAGVSQSPRYKVAKRGQDVALRCDPISGHVSLFWYQQALGQGPEFLTYFQNEAQLDKSGLPSDRFFAERPEGSVSTLKIQRTQQEDSAVYLCASSRGGSRGGTDTQYFGPGTRLTVL.